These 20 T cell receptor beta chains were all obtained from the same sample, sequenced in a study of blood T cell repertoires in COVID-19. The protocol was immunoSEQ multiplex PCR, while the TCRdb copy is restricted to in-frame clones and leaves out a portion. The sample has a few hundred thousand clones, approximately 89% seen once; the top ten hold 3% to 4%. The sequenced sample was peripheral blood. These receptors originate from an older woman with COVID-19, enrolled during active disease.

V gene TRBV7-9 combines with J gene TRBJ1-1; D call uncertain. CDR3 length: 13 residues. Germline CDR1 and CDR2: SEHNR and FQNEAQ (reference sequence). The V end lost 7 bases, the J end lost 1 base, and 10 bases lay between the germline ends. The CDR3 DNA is TGTGCCAGCACCAAAGACACGAACACTGAAGCTTTCTTT. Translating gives CASTKDTNTEAFF.

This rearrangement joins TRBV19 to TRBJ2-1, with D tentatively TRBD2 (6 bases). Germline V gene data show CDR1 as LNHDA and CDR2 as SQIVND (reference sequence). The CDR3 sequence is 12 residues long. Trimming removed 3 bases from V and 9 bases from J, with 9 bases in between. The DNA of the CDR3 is TGTGCCAGTAGTATTGGACTATTTGAGCAGTTCTTC. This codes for CASSIGLFEQFF.

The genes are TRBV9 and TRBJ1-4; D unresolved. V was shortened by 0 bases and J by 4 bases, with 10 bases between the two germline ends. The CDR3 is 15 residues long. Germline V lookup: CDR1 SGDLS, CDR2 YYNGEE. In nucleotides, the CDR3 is TGTGCCAGCAGCGTAGGATATAGTATTAATGAAAAACTGTTTTTT. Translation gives CASSVGYSINEKLFF.

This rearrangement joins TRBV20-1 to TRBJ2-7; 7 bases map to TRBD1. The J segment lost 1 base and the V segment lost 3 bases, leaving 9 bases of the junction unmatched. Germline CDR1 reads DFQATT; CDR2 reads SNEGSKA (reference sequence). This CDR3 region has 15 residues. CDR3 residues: CSASPRQGSSYEQYF. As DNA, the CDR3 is TGCAGTGCTAGTCCACGACAGGGTTCTTCCTACGAGCAGTACTTC.

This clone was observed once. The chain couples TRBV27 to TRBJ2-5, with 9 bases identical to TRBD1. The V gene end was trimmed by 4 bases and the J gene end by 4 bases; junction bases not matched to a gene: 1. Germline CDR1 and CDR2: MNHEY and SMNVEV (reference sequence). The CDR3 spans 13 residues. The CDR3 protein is CASSSDRGETQYF. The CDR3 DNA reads TGTGCCAGCAGTTCGGACAGGGGAGAGACCCAGTACTTC.

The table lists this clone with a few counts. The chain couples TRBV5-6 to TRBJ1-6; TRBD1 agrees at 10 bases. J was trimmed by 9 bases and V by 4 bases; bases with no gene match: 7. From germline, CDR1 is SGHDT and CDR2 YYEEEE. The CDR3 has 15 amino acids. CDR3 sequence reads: CASSHGQGVVSPLHF. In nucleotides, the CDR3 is TGTGCCAGCAGCCATGGACAGGGGGTTGTTTCACCCCTCCACTTT.

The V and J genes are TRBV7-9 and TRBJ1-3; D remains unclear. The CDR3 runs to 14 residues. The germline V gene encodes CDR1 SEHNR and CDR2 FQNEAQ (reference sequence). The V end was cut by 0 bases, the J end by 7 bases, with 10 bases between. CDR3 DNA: TGTGCCAGCAGCTTAGCGGGAGAAAGGAACACCATATATTTT. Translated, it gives CASSLAGERNTIYF. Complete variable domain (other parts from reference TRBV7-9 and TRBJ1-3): DTGVSQNPRHKITKRGQNVTFRCDPISEHNRLYWYRQTLGQGPEFLTYFQNEAQLEKSRLLSDRFSAERPKGSFSTLEIQRTEQGDSAMYLCASSLAGERNTIYFGEGSWLTVV.

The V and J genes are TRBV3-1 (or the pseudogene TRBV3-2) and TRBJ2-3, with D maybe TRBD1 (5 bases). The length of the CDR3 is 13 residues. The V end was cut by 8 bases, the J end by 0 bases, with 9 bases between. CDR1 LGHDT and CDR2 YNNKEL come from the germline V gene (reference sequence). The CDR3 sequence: CASGRASTDTQYF. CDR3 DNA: TGTGCCAGCGGCAGGGCGAGCACAGATACGCAGTATTTT.

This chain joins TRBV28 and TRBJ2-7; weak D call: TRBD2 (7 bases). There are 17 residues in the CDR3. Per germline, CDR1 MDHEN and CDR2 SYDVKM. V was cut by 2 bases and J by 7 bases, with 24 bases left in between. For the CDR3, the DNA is TGTGCCAGCAGTTTAGGGGGCGGAGCGGGGTCCCGGGGGGAGCAGTACTTC. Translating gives CASSLGGGAGSRGEQYF.

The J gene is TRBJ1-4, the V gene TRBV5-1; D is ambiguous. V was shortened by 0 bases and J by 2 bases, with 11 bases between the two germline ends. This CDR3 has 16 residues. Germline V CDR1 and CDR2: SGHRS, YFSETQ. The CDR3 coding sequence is TGCGCCAGCAGCTTGGACGGGAAAACGACTAATGAAAAACTGTTTTTT. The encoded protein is CASSLDGKTTNEKLFF.

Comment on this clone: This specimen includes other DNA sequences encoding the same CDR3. CDR3 amino acids: CASSPGQGGETQYF. The CDR3 bases are TGCGCCAGCAGCCCTGGACAGGGCGGCGAGACCCAGTACTTC. The genes are TRBV5-1 and TRBJ2-5; 8 nucleotides align to TRBD1. Germline values: CDR1 SGHRS, CDR2 YFSETQ. The CDR3 runs to 14 residues. The J segment lost 5 bases and the V segment lost 4 bases, leaving 7 bases of the junction unmatched.

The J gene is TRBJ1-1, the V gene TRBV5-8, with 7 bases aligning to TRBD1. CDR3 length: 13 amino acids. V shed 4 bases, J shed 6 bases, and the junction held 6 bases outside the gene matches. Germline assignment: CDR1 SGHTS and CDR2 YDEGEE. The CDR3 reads CASSRGQRAEAFF. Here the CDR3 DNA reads TGTGCCAGCAGCAGGGGACAGCGAGCTGAAGCTTTCTTT.

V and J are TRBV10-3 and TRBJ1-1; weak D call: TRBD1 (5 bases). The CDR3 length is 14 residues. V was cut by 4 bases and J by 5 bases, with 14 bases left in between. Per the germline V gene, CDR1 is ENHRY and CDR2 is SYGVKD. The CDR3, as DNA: TGTGCCATCAGTGGTGGGGGGTACGAAACTGAAGCTTTCTTT. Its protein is CAISGGGYETEAFF.

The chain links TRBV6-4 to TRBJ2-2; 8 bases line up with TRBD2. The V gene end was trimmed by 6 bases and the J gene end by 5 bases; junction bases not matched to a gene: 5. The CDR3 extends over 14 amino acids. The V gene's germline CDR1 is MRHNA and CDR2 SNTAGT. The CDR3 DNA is TGTGCCAGCAGCAAAGGACTAGCAACCGGGGAGCTGTTTTTT. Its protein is CASSKGLATGELFF.

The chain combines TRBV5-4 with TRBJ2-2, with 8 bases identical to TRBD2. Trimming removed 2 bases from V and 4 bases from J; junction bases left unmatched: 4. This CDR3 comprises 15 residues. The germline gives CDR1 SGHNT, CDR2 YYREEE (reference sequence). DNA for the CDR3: TGTGCCAGCAGCTTTAGCGGGGCGAGCACCGGGGAGCTGTTTTTT. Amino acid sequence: CASSFSGASTGELFF.

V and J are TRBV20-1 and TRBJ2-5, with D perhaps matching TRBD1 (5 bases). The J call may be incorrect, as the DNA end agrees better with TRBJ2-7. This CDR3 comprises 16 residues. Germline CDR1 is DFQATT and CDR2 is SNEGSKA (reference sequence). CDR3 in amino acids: CSASNVQGQSSYEQYF. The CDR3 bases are TGCAGTGCTAGTAACGTCCAGGGCCAAAGCTCCTACGAGCAGTACTTC.

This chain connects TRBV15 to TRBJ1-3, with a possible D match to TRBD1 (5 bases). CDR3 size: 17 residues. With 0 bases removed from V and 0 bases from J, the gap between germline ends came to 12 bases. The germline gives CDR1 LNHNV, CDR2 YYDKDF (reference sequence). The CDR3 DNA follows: TGTGCCACCAGCAGAGATGGGGGGATCGTCTCTGGAAACACCATATATTTT. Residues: CATSRDGGIVSGNTIYF.

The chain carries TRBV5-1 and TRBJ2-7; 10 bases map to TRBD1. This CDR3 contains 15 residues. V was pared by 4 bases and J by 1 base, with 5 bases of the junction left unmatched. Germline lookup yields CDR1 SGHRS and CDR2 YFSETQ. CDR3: CASSTGQGGSYEQYF. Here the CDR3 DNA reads TGCGCCAGCAGCACCGGACAGGGGGGATCCTACGAGCAGTACTTC.

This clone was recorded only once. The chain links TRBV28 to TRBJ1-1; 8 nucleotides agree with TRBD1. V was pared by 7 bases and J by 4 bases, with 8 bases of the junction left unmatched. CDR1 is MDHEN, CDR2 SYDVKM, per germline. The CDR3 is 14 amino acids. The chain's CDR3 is CASIDPRGRTEAFF. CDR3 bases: TGTGCCAGCATCGACCCCAGGGGGCGCACTGAAGCTTTCTTT.

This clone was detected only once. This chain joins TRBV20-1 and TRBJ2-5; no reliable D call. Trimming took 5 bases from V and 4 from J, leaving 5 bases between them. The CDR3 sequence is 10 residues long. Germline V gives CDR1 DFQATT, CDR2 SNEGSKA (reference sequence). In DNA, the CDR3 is TGCAGTGCTCCTCTAGAGACCCAGTACTTC. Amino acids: CSAPLETQYF.